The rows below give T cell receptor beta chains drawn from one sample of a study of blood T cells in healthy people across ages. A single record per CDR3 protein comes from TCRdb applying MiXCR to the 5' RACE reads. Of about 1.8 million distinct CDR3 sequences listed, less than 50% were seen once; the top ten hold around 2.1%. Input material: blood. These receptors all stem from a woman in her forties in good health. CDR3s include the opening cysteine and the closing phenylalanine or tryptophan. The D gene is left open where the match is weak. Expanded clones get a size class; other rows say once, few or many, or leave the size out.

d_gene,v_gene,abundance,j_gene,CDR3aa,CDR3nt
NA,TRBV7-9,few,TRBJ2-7,CASSPPVLYEQYF,TGTGCCAGCAGCCCTCCGGTTTTGTACGAGCAGTACTTC
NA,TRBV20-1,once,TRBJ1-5,CSAGRPNQPQHF,TGCAGTGCTGGGAGGCCCAATCAGCCCCAGCATTTT
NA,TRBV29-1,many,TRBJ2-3,CSVGQGPDTQYF,TGCAGCGTTGGGCAGGGTCCGGATACGCAGTATTTT
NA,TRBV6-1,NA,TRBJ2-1,CASREGRSSYNEQFF,TGTGCCAGCAGGGAGGGGAGAAGCTCCTACAATGAGCAGTTCTTC
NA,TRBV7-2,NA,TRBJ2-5,CASSQGQVWNEQYF,TGTGCCAGCAGCCAAGGCCAAGTGTGGAATGAGCAGTACTTC
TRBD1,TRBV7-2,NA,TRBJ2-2,CASSVDRVGTGELFF,TGTGCCAGCAGCGTAGACAGGGTTGGAACCGGGGAGCTGTTTTTT
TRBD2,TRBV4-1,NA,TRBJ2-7,CASSQAGLAGDILYEQYF,TGCGCCAGCAGCCAAGCGGGACTAGCGGGAGACATCCTCTACGAGCAGTACTTC
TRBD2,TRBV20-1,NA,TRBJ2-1,CSARVSGGGARYNEQFF,TGCAGTGCTAGAGTGTCTGGCGGGGGGGCGAGGTACAATGAGCAGTTCTTC
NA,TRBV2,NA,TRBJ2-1,CASKEDRFSSYNEQFF,TGTGCCAGCAAAGAGGACCGGTTTAGCTCCTACAATGAGCAGTTCTTC
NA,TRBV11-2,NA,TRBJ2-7,CASNPDNTYEQYF,TGTGCCAGCAATCCGGACAACACCTACGAGCAGTACTTC
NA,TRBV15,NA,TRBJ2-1,CATSSWRDIKDEQFF,TGTGCCACCAGCAGCTGGCGTGATATAAAGGATGAGCAGTTCTTC
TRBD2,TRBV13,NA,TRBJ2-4,CASSAGGPAKNIQYF,TGTGCCAGCAGCGCGGGGGGCCCAGCCAAAAACATTCAGTACTTC
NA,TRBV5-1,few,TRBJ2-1,CASSLSGVAAYNEQFF,TGCGCCAGCAGCTTATCCGGGGTGGCGGCCTACAATGAGCAGTTCTTC
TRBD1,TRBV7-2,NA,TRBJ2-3,CASSQRGTVTTDTQYF,TGTGCCAGCAGCCAAAGAGGGACAGTCACCACAGATACGCAGTATTTT
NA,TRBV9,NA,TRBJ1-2,CASSDGREVYGYTF,TGTGCCAGCAGCGATGGCAGGGAGGTCTATGGCTACACCTTC
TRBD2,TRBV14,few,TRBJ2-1,CASSLRPGGYNEQFF,TGTGCCAGCAGCCTCAGACCGGGGGGGTACAATGAGCAGTTCTTC
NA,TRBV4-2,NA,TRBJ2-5,CASSQALGQLQETQYF,TGTGCCAGCAGCCAAGCGCTTGGACAGCTACAAGAGACCCAGTACTTC
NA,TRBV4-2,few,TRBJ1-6,CASSQEGNSPLHF,TGTGCCAGCAGCCAAGAGGGAAATTCACCCCTCCACTTT
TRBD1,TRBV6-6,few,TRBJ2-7,CASSYRTGANSYEQYF,TGTGCCAGCAGTTACCGGACAGGGGCCAACTCCTACGAGCAGTACTTC
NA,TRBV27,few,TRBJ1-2,CASSLSSRGALGYGYTF,TGTGCCAGCAGTTTATCGAGTAGAGGTGCGTTGGGCTATGGCTACACCTTC
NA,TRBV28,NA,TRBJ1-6,CAGGLTGYGSPLHF,TGTGCCGGGGGCTTAACGGGCTATGGTTCACCCCTCCACTTT
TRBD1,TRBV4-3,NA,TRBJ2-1,CASSQDEGTEDNEQFF,TGCGCCAGCAGCCAAGACGAAGGGACAGAAGACAATGAGCAGTTCTTC
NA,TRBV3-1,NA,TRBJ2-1,CASSLPEAGAYNEQFF,TGTGCCAGCAGCCTTCCTGAGGCGGGCGCCTACAATGAGCAGTTCTTC
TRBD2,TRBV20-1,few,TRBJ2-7,CSARKQGLSLTYEQYF,TGCAGTGCTAGGAAGCAGGGACTAAGCTTAACGTACGAGCAGTACTTC